This T cell receptor (beta chain) was sequenced during a study of blood T cells in healthy people across ages (dated by TCRdb to 2015 to 2017). Concerning the study at large: In model experiments, roughly one uniquely barcoded TCR beta cDNA molecule per two T cells was captured by template switching. The donors were divided into four age groups: young (average approximately 15 years), middle-aged (around 41), aged (roughly 60) and long-lived (82). Donors of different ages were randomly distributed across sequencing lanes to avoid experimental bias. Age-related changes in TCR beta repertoire diversity were measured in the study by deep sequencing normalized with unique cDNA molecular identifiers. The study analyzed two additional independent replicas of 1 million unique cDNA reads from the same blood draw for two donors, one aged 18 to 29 and one aged 80 or older. The investigation overall reported the following: Compared with the aged group, the long-lived group had more naive CD4+ T cells, fewer expanded clones and increased TCR diversity, suggesting age selection. Estimates of total diversity based on one million sequenced T cells were considered lower bounds and underestimates. The percentage of naive T cells measured by flow cytometry correlated strongly with observed TCR beta diversity. Bulk unsorted PBMC profiling prevented conclusive comparison of naive and antigen-experienced compartments. Observed TCR beta diversity per million T cells fell roughly linearly with age, and a significant reduction was already apparent by age around 40. The CMV infection status of donors was not known, potentially confounding age-related changes in expanded clonotypes.

The donors were roughly 40 Caucasian individuals from Russia, aged roughly 6 to 100 years, who were systemically healthy. Roughly 9 milliliters of peripheral blood were drawn from each donor into EDTA-treated Vacutainer tubes. Ficoll-Paque density-gradient centrifugation was used to isolate PBMCs, with at least 7 million obtained per sample. Total RNA, at least 6 micrograms per sample, was extracted from PBMCs with Trizol reagent. For every donor, flow cytometry on a PBMC aliquot measured the percentage of naive CD45RAhigh/CD27high T cells. This clonotype has a single count. The specificity of this receptor is unknown. This may stem from a read error, because a much larger clone lies one nucleotide away. The library was produced with 5' RACE. The sequencer was an Illumina HiSeq 2500. A second about 7 to 11 cycle PCR used a sample-barcoded 5' primer and a J-beta primer mix. A unique molecular identifier was introduced onto each TCR beta cDNA molecule by a template-switch 5' adaptor carrying 12 random nucleotides. Each sample yielded at least 2.5 million CDR3-containing paired-end reads. First-strand cDNA synthesis was performed from all RNA using the Mint cDNA synthesis kit, with priming by a TRBC-specific oligonucleotide. Following uracil-DNA glycosylase treatment, a first 18-cycle PCR with universal primers M1SS and BC2_uni_R was performed on all cDNA. Under the source paper's analysis protocol: For normalization, 1 million high-quality reads, each with a distinct molecular identifier, were randomly selected from each sample. Reads sharing molecular identifiers were discarded rather than binned into consensus sequences. MiTCR, run with a Q25 quality threshold and the strictest error-elimination algorithm, handled CDR3 identification, clonotype clustering and error correction. A nonparametric unseen species model with Euler transformation was used to estimate a lower bound on total TCR beta diversity. Through fastp at Q25 and MiXCR, TCRdb rebuilt clones from the public reads, retaining in-frame beta chains. Each CDR3 protein gets just one entry, which takes the most common genes and DNA from the rows behind it. The V and J calls and clone size are TCRdb's, not the authors'. The sample table records under 850,000 distinct CDR3 sequences; approximately 35% of these occur just once. Jointly, the top ten make up about an eighth of the sample.

There are 11 amino acids in the CDR3, from cysteine to phenylalanine inclusive. Left in the record is the CDR3 DNA by itself, 33 bases read in frame from the first base. The sequence links TRBV12-3 or TRBV12-4 to TRBJ2-1, with no D gene named confidently. The J call may be faulty, since TRBJ2-7 better matches the DNA end. This receptor was taken from a man younger than 35 in good health. Sequencing was done on a sample of blood. The sequenced DNA is TGTGCCACGGCGCCTTACAATGAGCAGTACTTC. This yields the protein CATAPYNEQYF.